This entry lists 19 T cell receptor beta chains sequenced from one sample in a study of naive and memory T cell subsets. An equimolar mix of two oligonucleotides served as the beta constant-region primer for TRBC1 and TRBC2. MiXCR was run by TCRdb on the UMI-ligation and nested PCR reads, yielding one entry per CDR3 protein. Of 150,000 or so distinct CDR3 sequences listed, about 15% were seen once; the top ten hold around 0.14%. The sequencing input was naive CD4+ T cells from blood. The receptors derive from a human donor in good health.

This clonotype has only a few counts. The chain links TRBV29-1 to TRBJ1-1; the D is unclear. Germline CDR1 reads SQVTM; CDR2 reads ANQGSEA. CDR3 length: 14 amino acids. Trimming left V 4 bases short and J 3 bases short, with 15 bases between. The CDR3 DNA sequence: TGCAGCGTTGGGGGAGTACGTCCGGACACTGAAGCTTTCTTT. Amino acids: CSVGGVRPDTEAFF.

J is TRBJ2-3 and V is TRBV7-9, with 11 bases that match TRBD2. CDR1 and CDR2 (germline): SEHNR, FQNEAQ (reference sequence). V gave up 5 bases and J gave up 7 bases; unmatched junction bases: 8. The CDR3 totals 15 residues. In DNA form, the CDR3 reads TGTGCCAGCAGCCTCACTAGCGGGAGTATCCATACGCAGTATTTT. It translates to CASSLTSGSIHTQYF.

The CDR3 region is CASSSTGGIQETQYF. The CDR3 nucleotides are TGCGCCAGCAGCTCGACAGGGGGCATACAAGAGACCCAGTACTTC. V gene TRBV5-1 combines with J gene TRBJ2-5; the match to TRBD1 covers 10 bases. The CDR3 consists of 15 residues. Germline V CDR1 and CDR2: SGHRS, YFSETQ. With V trimmed by 3 bases and J by 2 bases, 4 bases remained unmatched.

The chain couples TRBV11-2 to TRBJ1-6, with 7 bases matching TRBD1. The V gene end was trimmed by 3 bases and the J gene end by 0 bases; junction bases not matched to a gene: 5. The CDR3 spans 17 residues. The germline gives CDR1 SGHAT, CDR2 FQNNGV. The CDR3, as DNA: TGTGCCAGCAGCTTTCCTCCAGGGGGCTCCTATAATTCACCCCTCCACTTT. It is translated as CASSFPPGGSYNSPLHF.

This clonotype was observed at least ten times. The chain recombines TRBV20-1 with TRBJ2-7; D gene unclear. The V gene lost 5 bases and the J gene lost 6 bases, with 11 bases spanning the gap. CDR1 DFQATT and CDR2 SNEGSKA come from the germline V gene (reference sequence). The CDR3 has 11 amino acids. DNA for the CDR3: TGCAGTGCTGGACGGATTGCCGAGCAGTACTTC. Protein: CSAGRIAEQYF.

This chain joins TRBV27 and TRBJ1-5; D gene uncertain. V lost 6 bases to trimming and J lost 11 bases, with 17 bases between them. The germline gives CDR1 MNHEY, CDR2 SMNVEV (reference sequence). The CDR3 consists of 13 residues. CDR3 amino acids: CASSAMLGSAQHF. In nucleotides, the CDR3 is TGTGCCAGCAGCGCTATGTTGGGGTCGGCCCAGCATTTT.

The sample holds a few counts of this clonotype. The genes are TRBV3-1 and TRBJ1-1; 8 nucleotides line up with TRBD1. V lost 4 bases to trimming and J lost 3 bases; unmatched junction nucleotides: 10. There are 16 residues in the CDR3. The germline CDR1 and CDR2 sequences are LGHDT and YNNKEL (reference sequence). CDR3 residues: CASSRVQQGVYTEAFF. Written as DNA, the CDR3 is TGTGCCAGCAGCCGAGTTCAACAGGGGGTGTACACTGAAGCTTTCTTT.

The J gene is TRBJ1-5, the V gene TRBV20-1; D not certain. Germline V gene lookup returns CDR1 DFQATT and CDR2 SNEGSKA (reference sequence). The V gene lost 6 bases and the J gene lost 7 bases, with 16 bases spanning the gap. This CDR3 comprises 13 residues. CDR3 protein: CSALAPELQPQHF. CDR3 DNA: TGCAGTGCCCTAGCCCCTGAACTCCAGCCCCAGCATTTT.

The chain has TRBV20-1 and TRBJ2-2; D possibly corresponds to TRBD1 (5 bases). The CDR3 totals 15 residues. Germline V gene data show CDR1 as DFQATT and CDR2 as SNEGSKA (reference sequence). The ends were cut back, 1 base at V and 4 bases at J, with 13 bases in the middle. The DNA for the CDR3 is TGCAGTGCTAGAGGGGGCAAGGAAAGCACCGGGGAGCTGTTTTTT. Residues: CSARGGKESTGELFF.

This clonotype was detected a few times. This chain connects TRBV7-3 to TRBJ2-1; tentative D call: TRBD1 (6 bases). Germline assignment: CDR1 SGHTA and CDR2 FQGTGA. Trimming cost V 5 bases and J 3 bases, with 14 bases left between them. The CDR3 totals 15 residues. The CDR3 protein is CASSPAGVSYNEQFF. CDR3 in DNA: TGTGCCAGCAGCCCAGCAGGGGTGAGCTACAATGAGCAGTTCTTC.

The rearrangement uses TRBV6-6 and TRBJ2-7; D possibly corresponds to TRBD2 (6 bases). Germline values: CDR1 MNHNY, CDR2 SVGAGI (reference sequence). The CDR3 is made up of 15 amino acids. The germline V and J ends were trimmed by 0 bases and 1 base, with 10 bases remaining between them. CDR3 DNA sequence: TGTGCCAGCAGTTACTCGTTTAGCGGATCCTACGAGCAGTACTTC. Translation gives CASSYSFSGSYEQYF.

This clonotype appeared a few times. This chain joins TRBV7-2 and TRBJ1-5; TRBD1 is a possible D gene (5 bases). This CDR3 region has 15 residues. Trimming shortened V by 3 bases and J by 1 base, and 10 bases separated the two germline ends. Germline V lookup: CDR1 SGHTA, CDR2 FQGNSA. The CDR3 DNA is TGTGCCAGCAGCTTCGGGGCGGGAAGCAATCAGCCCCAGCATTTT. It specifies CASSFGAGSNQPQHF.

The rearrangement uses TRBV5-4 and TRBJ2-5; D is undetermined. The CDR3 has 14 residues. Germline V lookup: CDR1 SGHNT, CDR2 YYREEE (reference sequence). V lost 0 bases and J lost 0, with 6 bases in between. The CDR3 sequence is CASSLDRNQETQYF. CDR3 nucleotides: TGTGCCAGCAGCTTGGATCGCAACCAAGAGACCCAGTACTTC.

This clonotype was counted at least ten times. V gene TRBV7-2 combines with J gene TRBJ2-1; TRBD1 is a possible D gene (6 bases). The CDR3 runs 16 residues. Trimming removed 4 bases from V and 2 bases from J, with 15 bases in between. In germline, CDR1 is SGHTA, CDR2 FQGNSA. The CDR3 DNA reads TGTGCCAGCAGCTCCCCGCGAGGGGGAACCTACAATGAGCAGTTCTTC. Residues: CASSSPRGGTYNEQFF.

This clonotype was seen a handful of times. DNA of the CDR3: TGTGCCAGCACTACACTAGCAACTCACGAGCAGTACTTC. Encoded protein: CASTTLATHEQYF. The V call is TRBV28, the J call TRBJ2-7, with a possible D match to TRBD2 (6 bases). The germline V gene encodes CDR1 MDHEN and CDR2 SYDVKM. This CDR3 has 13 residues. Trimming pared 7 bases from V and 5 bases from J, leaving 15 bases between.

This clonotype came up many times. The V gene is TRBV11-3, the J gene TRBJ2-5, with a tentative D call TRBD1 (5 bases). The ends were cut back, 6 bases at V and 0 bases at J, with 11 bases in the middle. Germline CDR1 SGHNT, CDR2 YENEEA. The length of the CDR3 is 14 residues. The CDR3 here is CASRPSGYQETQYF. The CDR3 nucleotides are TGTGCCAGCAGGCCATCAGGGTACCAAGAGACCCAGTACTTC.

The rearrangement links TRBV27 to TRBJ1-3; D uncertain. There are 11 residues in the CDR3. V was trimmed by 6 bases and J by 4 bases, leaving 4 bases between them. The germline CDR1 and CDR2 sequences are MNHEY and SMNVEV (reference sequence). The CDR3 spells CASRIGNTIYF. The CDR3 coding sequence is TGTGCCAGCAGGATCGGAAACACCATATATTTT.

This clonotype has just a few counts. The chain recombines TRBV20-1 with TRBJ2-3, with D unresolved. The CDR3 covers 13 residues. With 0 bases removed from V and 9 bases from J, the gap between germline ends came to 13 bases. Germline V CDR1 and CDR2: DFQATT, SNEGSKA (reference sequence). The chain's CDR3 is CSARDLTEQTQYF. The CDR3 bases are TGCAGTGCTAGAGATCTTACGGAGCAGACGCAGTATTTT.

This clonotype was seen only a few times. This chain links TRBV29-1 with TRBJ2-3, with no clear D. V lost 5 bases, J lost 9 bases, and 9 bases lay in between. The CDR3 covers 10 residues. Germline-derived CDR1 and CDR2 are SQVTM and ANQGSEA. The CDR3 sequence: CSVREFTQYF. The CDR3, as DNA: TGCAGCGTTCGCGAGTTCACGCAGTATTTT.